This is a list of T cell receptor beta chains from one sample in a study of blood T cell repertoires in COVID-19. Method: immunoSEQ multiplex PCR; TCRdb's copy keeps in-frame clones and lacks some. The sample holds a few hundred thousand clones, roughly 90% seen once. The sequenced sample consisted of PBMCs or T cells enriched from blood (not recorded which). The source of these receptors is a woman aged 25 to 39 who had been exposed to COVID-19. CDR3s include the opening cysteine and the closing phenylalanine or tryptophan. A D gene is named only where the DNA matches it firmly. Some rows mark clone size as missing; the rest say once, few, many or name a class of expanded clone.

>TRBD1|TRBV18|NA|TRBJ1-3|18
TGTGCCAGCTCACCACCTGCTAGACAGGGTTGGTATGGAAACACCATATATTTT
CASSPPARQGWYGNTIYF
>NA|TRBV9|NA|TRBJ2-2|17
TGTGCCAGCAGCGTAGGGGGGGTAGGTCAGTCCGTCGGGGAGCTGTTTTTT
CASSVGGVGQSVGELFF
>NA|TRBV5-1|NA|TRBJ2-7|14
TGCGCCAGCAGCCCTCCGGGACAATCTTACGAGCAGTACTTC
CASSPPGQSYEQYF
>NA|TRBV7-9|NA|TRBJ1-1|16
TGTGCCAGCAGCAAAATATGGGAGGGGCCGGACACTGAAGCTTTCTTT
CASSKIWEGPDTEAFF
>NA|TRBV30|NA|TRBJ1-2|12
TGTGCCTGGAGTGTACTTGGGCCTGGCTACACCTTC
CAWSVLGPGYTF
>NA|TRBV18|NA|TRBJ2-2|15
TGTGCCAGCTCACCTACGGGGACAAACACCGGGGAGCTGTTTTTT
CASSPTGTNTGELFF
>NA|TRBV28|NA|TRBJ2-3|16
TGTGCCAGCAGCCTAGGTGGGGTCGGACACACAGATACGCAGTATTTT
CASSLGGVGHTDTQYF
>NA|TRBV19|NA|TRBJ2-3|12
TGTGCCAGTAGCAGGACTGCTTATACGCAGTATTTT
CASSRTAYTQYF
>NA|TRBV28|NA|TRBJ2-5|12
TGTGCCAGCAGAGGGAGCCTAGAGACCCAGTACTTC
CASRGSLETQYF
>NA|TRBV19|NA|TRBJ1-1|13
TGTGCCAGTTTCGCACCGGGAGGGGCCGAAGCTTTCTTT
CASFAPGGAEAFF
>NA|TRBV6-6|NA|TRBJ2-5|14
TGTGCCAGCAGTTCCTCTAACTTCGGTGGGACCCAGTACTTC
CASSSSNFGGTQYF
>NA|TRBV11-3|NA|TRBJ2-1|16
TGTGCCAGCGGAGGGAGCGGGTCCCGTTCCCGGGATGAGCAGTTCTTC
CASGGSGSRSRDEQFF
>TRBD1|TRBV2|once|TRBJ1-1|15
TGTGCTATCGTGGGAGGGGGCGACAGGGGCCCTGAAGCTTTCTTT
CAIVGGGDRGPEAFF
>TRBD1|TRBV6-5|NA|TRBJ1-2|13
TGTGCCAGCAGTCAGACAGGGATCTATGGCTACACCTTC
CASSQTGIYGYTF
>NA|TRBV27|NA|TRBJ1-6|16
TGTGCCAGCAGTTTATCAGCGCGACTCTATAATTCACCCCTCCACTTT
CASSLSARLYNSPLHF
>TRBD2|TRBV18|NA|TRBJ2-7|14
TGTGCCAGCTCACCTCCTAGCGGGACCTACGAGCAGTACTTC
CASSPPSGTYEQYF
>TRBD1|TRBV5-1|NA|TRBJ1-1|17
TGCGCCAGCAGACCGACGGACAGGGAATATAGTAACACTGAAGCTTTCTTT
CASRPTDREYSNTEAFF
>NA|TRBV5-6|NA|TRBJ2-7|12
TGTGCCAGCAGCTTAGACAACTACGAGCAGTACTTC
CASSLDNYEQYF
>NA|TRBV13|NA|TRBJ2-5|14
TGTGCCAGCAGCCCTGGACAGGGAGGGGAGACCCAGTACTTC
CASSPGQGGETQYF
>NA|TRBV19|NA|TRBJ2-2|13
TGTGCCAGTAGTACCCGGTACACCGGGGAGCTGTTTTTT
CASSTRYTGELFF
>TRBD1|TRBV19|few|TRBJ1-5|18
TGTGCCAGTAGTATCCCGGACAGGGTACTCTATAGCAATCAGCCCCAGCATTTT
CASSIPDRVLYSNQPQHF
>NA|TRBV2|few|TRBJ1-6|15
TGTGCCAGCACCTCTTCGGGTGACTATAATTCACCCCTCCACTTT
CASTSSGDYNSPLHF
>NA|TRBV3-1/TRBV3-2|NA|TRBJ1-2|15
TGTGCCAGCAGCCACCGCCCGTTAGCTAACTATGGCTACACCTTC
CASSHRPLANYGYTF
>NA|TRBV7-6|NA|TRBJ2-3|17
TGTGCCAGCAGCAATCCACAGGGCGAGCTATCGACAGATACGCAGTATTTT
CASSNPQGELSTDTQYF
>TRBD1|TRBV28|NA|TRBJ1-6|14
TGTGCCAGCAGTTTGACAGGGGAGGGGTCACCCCTCCACTTT
CASSLTGEGSPLHF
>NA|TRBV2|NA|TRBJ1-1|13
TGTGCCAGCAGCCCCCAGGAGAACACTGAAGCTTTCTTT
CASSPQENTEAFF
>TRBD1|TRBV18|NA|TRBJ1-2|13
TGTGCCAGCTCAGACCAGGGGGCCTATGGCTACACCTTC
CASSDQGAYGYTF
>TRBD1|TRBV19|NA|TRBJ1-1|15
TGTGCCAGTAGTAAGGGACAGGGATTGGGGACTGAAGCTTTCTTT
CASSKGQGLGTEAFF
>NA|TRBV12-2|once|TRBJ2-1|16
TGTGCAAGTCGCTCCCAGGGGCCGGGTTCCTACAATGAGCAGTTCTTC
CASRSQGPGSYNEQFF
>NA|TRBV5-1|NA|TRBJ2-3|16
TGCGCCAGCAGCCTCGGACTGTTCGGCGTTACAGATACGCAGTATTTT
CASSLGLFGVTDTQYF
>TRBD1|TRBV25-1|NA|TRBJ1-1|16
TGTGCCAGCAGTGCCCCCCGGACAGGGGTGAACACTGAAGCTTTCTTT
CASSAPRTGVNTEAFF
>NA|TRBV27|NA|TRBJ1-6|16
TGTGCCAGCAGTTTACGACCCGCAGGGAGGAGGTCACCCCTCCACTTT
CASSLRPAGRRSPLHF
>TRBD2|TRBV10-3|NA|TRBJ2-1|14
TGTGCCATCAGCCTAGCGGGAGGCTTGGATGAGCAGTTCTTC
CAISLAGGLDEQFF
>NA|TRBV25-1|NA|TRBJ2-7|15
TGTGCCAGCAGTGCCACCGGGACAGCGGGCTACGAGCAGTACTTC
CASSATGTAGYEQYF
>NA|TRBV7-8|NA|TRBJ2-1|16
TGTGCCAGCAGCTTTGTCCGGGGTCCGGGTTGGGGTGAGCAGTTCTTC
CASSFVRGPGWGEQFF
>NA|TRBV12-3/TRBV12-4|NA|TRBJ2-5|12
TGTGCCAGCAGTTTAGTTATAGAGACCCAGTACTTC
CASSLVIETQYF
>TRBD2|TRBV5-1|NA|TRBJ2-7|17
TGCGCCAGCAGCTTGGTTGGGCTAGCGGAAATAGCCTACGAGCAGTACTTC
CASSLVGLAEIAYEQYF
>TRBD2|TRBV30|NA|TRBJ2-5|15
TGTGCCTGGAGTCCGGGACTAGCGGGAGAAGAGACCCAGTACTTC
CAWSPGLAGEETQYF
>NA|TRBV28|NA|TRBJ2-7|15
TGTGCCAGCACCCCTATCCTGGGACACTCCTACGAGCAGTACTTC
CASTPILGHSYEQYF
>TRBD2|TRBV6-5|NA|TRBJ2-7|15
TGTGCCAGCAGGCGGGAGTCCCTTAGTTCCTACGAGCAGTACTTC
CASRRESLSSYEQYF